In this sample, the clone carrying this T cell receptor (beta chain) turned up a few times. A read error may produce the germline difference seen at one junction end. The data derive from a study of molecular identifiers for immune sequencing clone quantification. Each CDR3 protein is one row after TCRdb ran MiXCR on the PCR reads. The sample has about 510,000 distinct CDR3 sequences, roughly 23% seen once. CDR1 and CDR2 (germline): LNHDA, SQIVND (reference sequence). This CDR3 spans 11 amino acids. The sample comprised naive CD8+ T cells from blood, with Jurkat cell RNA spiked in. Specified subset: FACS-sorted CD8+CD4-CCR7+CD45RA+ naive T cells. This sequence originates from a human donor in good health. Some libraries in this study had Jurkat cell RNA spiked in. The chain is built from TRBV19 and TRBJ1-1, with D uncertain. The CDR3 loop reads CASSMNSEALF. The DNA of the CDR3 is TGTGCCAGTAGTATGAACAGTGAAGCTCTCTTT.